This T cell receptor beta chain was retrieved from a study of blood T cell repertoires in COVID-19. Study-wide context: T cells, B-cell-depleted T cells, or PBMCs supplied cDNA or gDNA.

The CDR3 extends over 16 amino acids. Germline-derived CDR1 and CDR2 are SGHTA and FQGNSA. V lost 5 bases and J 4 bases, leaving 18 bases between the germline ends. As processed by the authors: Researchers report that nucleated cell counts were estimated from reference gene primer amplification. Profiling relied on immunoSEQ multiplex PCR, and the TCRdb table lists in-frame clones only, not all of them. The V and J calls and clone size were taken over from that table, and D and trimming were inferred from the DNA. The sample holds around 150,000 clones; roughly 80% are singletons and the top ten take approximately 8%.

The sequence came from a man between 50 and 59 years old with active or convalescent COVID-19. The chain employs TRBV7-2 and TRBJ1-3; a weak D match, TRBD1 (6 bases). Material for sequencing was peripheral blood. The CDR3 spells CASSLRTVGTGNTIYF. The CDR3 coding sequence is TGTGCCAGCAGCCTCCGGACAGTAGGAACGGGAAACACCATATATTTT.